This paragraph reports one T cell receptor beta chain. Its matching antigen is unknown. This record belongs to a study of cytotoxic CD8 clonotypes in ibrutinib-treated CLL. As for the study in general: The subjects consisted of roughly 12 relapsed/refractory and some 15 treatment-naive individuals, with approximately 17 IGHV unmutated.

The V end was cut by 5 bases, the J end by 6 bases, with 23 bases between. This CDR3 contains 16 residues. CDR1 is MDHEN and CDR2 is SYDVKM in the germline V gene. Study-level results: Against age-matched healthy donors, baseline clonality ran higher and tracked circulating CD8+ T-cell counts.

Here immunoSEQ multiplex PCR was the method, and the copy in TCRdb shows in-frame clones only, minus some. The data hold some 76,000 clones, with approximately 87% observed a single time. The material was PBMCs, obtained after 24 months of ibrutinib treatment. This sequence joins TRBV28 and TRBJ2-7, with D perhaps TRBD1 (5 bases). The source of this sequence is a human donor with chronic lymphocytic leukemia. CDR3 sequence (DNA): TGTGCCAGCAGTCTAAGGGGTGGGGTAGGTTTCGGCGAGCAGTACTTC. It specifies CASSLRGGVGFGEQYF.